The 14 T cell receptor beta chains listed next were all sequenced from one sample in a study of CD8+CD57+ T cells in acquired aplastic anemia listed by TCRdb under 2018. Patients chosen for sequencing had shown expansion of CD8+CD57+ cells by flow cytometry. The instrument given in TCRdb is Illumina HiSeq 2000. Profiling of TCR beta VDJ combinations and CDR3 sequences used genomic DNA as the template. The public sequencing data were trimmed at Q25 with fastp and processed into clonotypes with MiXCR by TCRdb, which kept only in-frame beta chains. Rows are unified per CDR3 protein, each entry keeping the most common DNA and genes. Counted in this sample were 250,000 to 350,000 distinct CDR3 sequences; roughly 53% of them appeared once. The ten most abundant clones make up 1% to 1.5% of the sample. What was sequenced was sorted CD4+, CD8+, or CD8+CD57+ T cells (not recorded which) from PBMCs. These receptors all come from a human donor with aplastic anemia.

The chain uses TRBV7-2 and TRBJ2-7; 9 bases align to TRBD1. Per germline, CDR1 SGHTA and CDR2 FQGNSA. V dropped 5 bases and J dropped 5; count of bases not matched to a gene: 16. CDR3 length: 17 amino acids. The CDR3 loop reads CASSPSSLTGGLNEQYF. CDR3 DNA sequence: TGTGCCAGCAGCCCCTCTTCACTGACAGGGGGTTTGAACGAGCAGTACTTC.

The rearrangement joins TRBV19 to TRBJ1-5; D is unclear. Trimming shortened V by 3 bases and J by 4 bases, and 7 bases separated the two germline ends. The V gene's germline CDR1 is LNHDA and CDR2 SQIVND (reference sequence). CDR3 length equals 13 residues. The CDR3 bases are TGTGCCAGTAGTATTTCGAGGAATCAGCCCCAGCATTTT. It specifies CASSISRNQPQHF.

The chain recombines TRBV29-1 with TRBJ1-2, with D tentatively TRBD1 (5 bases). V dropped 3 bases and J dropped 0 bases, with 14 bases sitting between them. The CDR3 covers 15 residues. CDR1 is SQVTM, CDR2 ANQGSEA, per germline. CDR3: CSVDPHGGANYGYTF. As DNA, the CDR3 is TGCAGCGTTGACCCCCACGGGGGAGCTAACTATGGCTACACCTTC.

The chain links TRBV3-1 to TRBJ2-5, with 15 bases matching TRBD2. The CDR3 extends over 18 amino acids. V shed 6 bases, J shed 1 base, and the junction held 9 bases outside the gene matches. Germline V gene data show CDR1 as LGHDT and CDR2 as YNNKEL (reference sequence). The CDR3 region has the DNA TGTGCCAGCAGTATACAGGGGACTAGCGGGGGGCTCCAAGAGACCCAGTACTTC. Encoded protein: CASSIQGTSGGLQETQYF.

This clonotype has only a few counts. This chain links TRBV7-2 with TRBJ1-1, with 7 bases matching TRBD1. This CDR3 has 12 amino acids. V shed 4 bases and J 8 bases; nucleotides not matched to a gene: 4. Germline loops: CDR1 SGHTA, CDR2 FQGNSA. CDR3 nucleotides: TGTGCCAGCAGCTCGGGACAGAAGGAAGCTTTCTTT. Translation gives CASSSGQKEAFF. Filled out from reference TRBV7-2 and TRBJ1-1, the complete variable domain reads GAGVSQSPSNKVTEKGKDVELRCDPISGHTALYWYRQSLGQGLEFLIYFQGNSAPDKSGLPSDRFSAERTGGSVSTLTIQRTQQEDSAVYLCASSSGQKEAFFGQGTRLTVV.

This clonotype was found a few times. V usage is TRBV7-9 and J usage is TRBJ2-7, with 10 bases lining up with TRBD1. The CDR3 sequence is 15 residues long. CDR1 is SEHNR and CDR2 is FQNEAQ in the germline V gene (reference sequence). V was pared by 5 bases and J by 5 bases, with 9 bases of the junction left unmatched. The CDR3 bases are TGTGCCAGCAGCCGTCCGGGACAGGGGACCCACGAGCAGTACTTC. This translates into CASSRPGQGTHEQYF.

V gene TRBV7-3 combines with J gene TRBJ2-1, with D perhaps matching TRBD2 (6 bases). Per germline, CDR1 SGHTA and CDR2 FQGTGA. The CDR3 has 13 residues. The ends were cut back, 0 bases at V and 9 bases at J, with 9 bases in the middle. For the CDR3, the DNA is TGTGCCAGCAGCTTAACTGGGCGGGGTGAGCAGTTCTTC. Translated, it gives CASSLTGRGEQFF.

CDR3: CATSTNLGVDYGYTF. The DNA for the CDR3 is TGTGCCACCAGCACCAACCTGGGGGTGGACTATGGCTACACCTTC. This chain joins TRBV15 and TRBJ1-2; D perhaps matches TRBD1 (5 bases). Trimming pared 4 bases from V and 3 bases from J, leaving 15 bases between. The CDR3 consists of 15 residues. CDR1 and CDR2 from the germline V gene are LNHNV and YYDKDF (reference sequence).

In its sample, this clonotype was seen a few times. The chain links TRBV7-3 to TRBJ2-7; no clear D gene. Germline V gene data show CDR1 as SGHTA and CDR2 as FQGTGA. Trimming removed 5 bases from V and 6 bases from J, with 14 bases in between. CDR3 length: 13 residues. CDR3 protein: CASSLNFGFEQYF. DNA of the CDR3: TGTGCCAGCAGCCTCAATTTCGGATTCGAGCAGTACTTC.

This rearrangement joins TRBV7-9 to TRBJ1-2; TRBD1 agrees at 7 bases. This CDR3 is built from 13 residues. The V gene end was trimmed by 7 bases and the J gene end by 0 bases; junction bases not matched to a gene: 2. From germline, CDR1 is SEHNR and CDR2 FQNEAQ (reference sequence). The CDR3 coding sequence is TGTGCCAGCAACAGGGGTACTAACTATGGCTACACCTTC. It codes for CASNRGTNYGYTF.

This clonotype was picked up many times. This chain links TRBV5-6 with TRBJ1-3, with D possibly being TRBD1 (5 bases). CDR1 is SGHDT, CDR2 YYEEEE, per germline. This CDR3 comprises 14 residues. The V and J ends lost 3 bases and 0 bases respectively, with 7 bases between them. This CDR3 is CASSWGNSGNTIYF. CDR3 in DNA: TGTGCCAGCAGCTGGGGGAACTCTGGAAACACCATATATTTT.

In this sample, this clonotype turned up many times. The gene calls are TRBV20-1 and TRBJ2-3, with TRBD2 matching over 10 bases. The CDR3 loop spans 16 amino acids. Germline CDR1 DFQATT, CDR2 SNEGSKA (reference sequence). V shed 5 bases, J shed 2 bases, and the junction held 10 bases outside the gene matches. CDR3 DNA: TGCAGTGCTCACCCCGGACTAGCGGATTTCACAGATACGCAGTATTTT. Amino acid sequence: CSAHPGLADFTDTQYF.

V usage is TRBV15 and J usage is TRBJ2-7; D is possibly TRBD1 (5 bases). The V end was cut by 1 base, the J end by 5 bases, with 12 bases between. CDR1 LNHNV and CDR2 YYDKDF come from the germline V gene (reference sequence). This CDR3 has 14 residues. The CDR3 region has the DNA TGTGCCACCAGCAGAGGTCTTCAGGGCCACGAGCAGTACTTC. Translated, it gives CATSRGLQGHEQYF.

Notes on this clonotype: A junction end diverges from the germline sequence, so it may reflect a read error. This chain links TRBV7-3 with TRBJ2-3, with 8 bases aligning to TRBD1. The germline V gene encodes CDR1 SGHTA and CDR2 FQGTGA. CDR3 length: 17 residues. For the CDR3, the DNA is TGCGCCAGCAGCCAAGAGCTTGGCAGGGGGCGGGCAGATACGCAGTATTTT. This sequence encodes CASSQELGRGRADTQYF.